This T cell receptor (beta chain) was sequenced for a study of PD-L1 blockade in urothelial cancer. The method was immunoSEQ multiplex PCR; TCRdb's version includes in-frame clones alone and lacks a portion of them. In the table there are about 80,000 clones, around 90% of which are singletons. The CDR3 is made up of 14 amino acids. Germline V gene sequence: CDR1 GTSNPN, CDR2 SVGIG (reference sequence). V was pared by 5 bases and J by 5 bases, with 9 bases of the junction left unmatched. The rearrangement links TRBV30 to TRBJ2-5; TRBD1 matches at 9 bases. This clonotype was sampled from a woman in her sixties or seventies with urothelial cancer. Sequences were derived from PBMCs, sampled around atezolizumab (anti-PD-L1) treatment. CDR3 DNA sequence: TGTGCCTGGGGGCCGGGACAGGGATGGGAGACCCAGTACTTC. Translating it yields CAWGPGQGWETQYF.